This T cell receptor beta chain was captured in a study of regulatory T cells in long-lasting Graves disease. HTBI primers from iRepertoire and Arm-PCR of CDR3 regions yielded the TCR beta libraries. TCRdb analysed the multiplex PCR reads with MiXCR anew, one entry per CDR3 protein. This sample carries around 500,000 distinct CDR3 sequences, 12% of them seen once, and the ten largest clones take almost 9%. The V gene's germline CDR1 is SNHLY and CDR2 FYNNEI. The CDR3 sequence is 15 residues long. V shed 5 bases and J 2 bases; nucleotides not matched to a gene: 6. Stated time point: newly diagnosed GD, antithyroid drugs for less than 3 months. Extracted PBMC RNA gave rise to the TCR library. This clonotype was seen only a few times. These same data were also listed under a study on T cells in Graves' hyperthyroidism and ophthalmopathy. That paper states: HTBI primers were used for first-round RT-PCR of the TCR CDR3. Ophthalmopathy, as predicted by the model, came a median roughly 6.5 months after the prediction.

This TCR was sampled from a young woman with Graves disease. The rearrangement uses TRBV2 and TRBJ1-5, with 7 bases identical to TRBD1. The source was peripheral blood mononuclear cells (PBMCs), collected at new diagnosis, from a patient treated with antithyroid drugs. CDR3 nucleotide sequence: TGTGCCAGCAGTCGTCAGGGGGGGGGCAATCAGCCCCAGCATTTT. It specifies CASSRQGGGNQPQHF.